The clone carrying this TCR beta chain was observed a few times. The data stem from a study of PD-1 blockade in mismatch repair-deficient tumors. PCR or immunohistochemistry showed mismatch repair deficiency in every enrolled patient. Some clones are missing from TCRdb's copy, which holds only in-frame ones; the method was immunoSEQ multiplex PCR. There are approximately 100,000 clones in the sample; 82% occur only once, and 6.3% lies in the top ten. Germline CDR1 reads SGHNT; CDR2 reads YYREEE (reference sequence). V dropped 4 bases and J dropped 8 bases, with 18 bases sitting between them. The CDR3 sequence is 14 residues long.

This receptor was taken from an adult with mismatch repair-deficient cancer. This rearrangement joins TRBV5-4 to TRBJ1-2; D remains unclear. This material consisted of peripheral blood, taken roughly eight months after starting pembrolizumab. The CDR3 DNA is TGTGCCAGCAGCCAGGAGGGAGGGTTTAGCGGCTACACCTTC. Its translation is CASSQEGGFSGYTF.